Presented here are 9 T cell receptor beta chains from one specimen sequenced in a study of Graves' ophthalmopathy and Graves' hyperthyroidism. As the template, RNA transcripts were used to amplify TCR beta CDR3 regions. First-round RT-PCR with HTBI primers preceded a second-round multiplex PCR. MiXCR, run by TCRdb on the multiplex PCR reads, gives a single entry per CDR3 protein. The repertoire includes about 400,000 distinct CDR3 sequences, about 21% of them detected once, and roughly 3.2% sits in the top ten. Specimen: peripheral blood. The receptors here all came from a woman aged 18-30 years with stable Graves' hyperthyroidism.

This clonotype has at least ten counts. The CDR3 nucleotides read TGTGCCAGCAGCTTAGGAGCGGTCATTTGGGGCTCCTATAATTCACCCCTCCACTTT. Translation: CASSLGAVIWGSYNSPLHF. This rearrangement joins TRBV11-3 to TRBJ1-6, with D hard to call. Trimming removed 1 base from V and 0 bases from J, with 16 bases in between. The germline V gene encodes CDR1 SGHNT and CDR2 YENEEA. This CDR3 is 19 amino acids long. The full variable domain, in which reference TRBV11-3 and TRBJ1-6 provide the parts outside the CDR3, is EAGVVQSPRYKIIEKKQPVAFWCNPISGHNTLYWYLQNLGQGPELLIRYENEEAVDDSQLPKDRFSAERLKGVDSTLKIQPAELGDSAVYLCASSLGAVIWGSYNSPLHFGNGTRLTVT.

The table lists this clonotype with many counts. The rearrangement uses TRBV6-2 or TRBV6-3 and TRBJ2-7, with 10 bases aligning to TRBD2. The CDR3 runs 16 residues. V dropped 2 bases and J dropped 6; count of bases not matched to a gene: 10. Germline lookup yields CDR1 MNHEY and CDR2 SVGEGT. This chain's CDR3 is CASSYGLAGVRVEQYF. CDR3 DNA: TGTGCCAGCAGTTACGGCCTAGCGGGAGTCCGAGTCGAGCAGTACTTC.

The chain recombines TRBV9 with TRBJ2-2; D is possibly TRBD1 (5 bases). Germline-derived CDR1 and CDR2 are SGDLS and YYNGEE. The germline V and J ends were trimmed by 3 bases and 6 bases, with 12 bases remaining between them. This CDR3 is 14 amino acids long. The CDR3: CASSAHQGSGELFF. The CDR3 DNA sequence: TGTGCCAGCAGCGCACATCAGGGATCCGGGGAGCTGTTTTTT.

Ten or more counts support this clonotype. In DNA, the CDR3 is TGTGCCAGCAGTCCCCCGTGGGACGGCAGCTCCTACGAGCAGTACTTC. As protein: CASSPPWDGSSYEQYF. This chain connects TRBV27 to TRBJ2-7; D possibly uses TRBD1 or TRBD2 (5 bases each). V shed 5 bases and J shed 0 bases, with 17 bases lying between them. The CDR3 consists of 16 residues. CDR1 is MNHEY and CDR2 is SMNVEV in the germline V gene (reference sequence).

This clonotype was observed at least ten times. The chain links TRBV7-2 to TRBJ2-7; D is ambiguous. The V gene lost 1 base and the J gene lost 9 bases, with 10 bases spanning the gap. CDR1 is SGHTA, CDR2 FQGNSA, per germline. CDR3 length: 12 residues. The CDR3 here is CASSLVGLGQYF. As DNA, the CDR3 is TGTGCCAGCAGCTTAGTCGGCCTGGGGCAGTACTTC.

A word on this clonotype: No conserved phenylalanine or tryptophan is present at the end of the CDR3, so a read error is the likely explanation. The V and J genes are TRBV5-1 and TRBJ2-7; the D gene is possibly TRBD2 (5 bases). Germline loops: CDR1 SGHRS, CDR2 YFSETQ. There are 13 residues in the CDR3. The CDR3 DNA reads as TGCGCCAGCAGCGTGGGAGCATCCTACGATCAGTACCTC. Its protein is CASSVGASYDQYL.

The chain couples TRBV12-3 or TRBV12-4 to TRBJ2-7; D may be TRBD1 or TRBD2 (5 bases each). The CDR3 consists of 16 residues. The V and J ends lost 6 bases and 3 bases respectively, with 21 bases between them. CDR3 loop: CASSRAVGQSGYEQYF. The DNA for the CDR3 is TGTGCCAGCAGCAGGGCGGTCGGGCAGAGCGGCTACGAGCAGTACTTC.

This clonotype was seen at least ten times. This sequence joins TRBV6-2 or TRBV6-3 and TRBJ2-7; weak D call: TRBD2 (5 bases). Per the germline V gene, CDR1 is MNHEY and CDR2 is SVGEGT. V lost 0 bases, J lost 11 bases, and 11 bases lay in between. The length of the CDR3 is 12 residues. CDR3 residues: CASSYSWSREYF. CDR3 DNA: TGTGCCAGCAGTTACTCGTGGTCGAGGGAGTACTTC.

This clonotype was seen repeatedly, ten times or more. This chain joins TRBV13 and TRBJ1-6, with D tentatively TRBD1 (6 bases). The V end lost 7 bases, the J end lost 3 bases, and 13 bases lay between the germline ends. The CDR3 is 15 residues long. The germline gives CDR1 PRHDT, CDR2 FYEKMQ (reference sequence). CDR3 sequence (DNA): TGTGCCAGCAAAGGAGGGGGGCTCTATAATTCACCCCTCCACTTT. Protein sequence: CASKGGGLYNSPLHF.